Detailed here is one TCR beta chain. TCRB transcripts that were expressed got sequenced, as all of the isolated RNA had been reverse transcribed. The repertoire was sequenced with immunoSEQ multiplex PCR; TCRdb's copy has only in-frame clones and lacks some. The sample consists of roughly 400,000 clones, about 15% of them appearing once. CDR1 and CDR2 (germline): SGHTA, FQGNSA. The CDR3 has 15 residues. The ends lost 8 bases at V and 4 bases at J; junction bases unmatched: 11. This sample was taken from a study of beta chain features in type 1 diabetes. The sequence was collected from a man aged 30 to 45 in good health. The sequenced sample consisted of naive CD4+ T cells from blood. The rearrangement links TRBV7-2 to TRBJ2-3; 8 bases are shared with TRBD2. The CDR3 here is CASSLDSGRPDTQYF. Here the CDR3 DNA reads TGTGCCAGCTCCTTAGACAGCGGGAGACCAGATACGCAGTATTTT.